The rows below give T cell receptor beta chains drawn from one sample of a study of PD-1 blockade in classical Hodgkin lymphoma. TCRdb's table, derived via immunoSEQ multiplex PCR, lists solely in-frame clones and lacks some. This sample has about 41,000 clones, with 69% found just once. The specimen comprised peripheral blood mononuclear cells (PBMCs), sampled before the fourth cycle of nivolumab. These receptors were obtained from a human donor with classical Hodgkin lymphoma. Each CDR3 is given with its conserved first and last residue. The D gene is left open where the match is weak. Clone size is not always given. Where it is, it says once, few, many or a class for expanded clones.

v_call,d_call,j_call,clone_size,cdr3_aa,cdr3_nt
TRBV19,.,TRBJ1-2,.,CASSTRTETYGYTF,TGTGCCAGTAGTACTAGGACGGAAACTTATGGCTACACCTTC
TRBV30,.,TRBJ1-1,few,CAWSAGVLDTEAFF,TGTGCCTGGAGCGCAGGGGTATTGGACACTGAAGCTTTCTTT
TRBV27,TRBD1,TRBJ2-5,.,CASSRYPGQQETQYF,TGTGCCAGCAGTCGATACCCGGGACAGCAAGAGACCCAGTACTTC
TRBV27,.,TRBJ2-2,.,CASSPPNTGELFF,TGTGCCAGCAGTCCGCCGAACACCGGGGAGCTGTTTTTT
TRBV7-2,TRBD2,TRBJ2-5,.,CASSKYASGGEETQYF,TGTGCCAGCAGCAAGTACGCTAGCGGGGGGGAAGAGACCCAGTACTTC
TRBV27,.,TRBJ1-2,.,CASSFIRGYNYGYTF,TGTGCCAGCAGTTTTATCAGGGGTTATAACTATGGCTACACCTTC
TRBV6-1,.,TRBJ1-6,few,CASRPYNSPLHF,TGTGCCAGCAGACCCTATAATTCACCCCTCCACTTT
TRBV9,.,TRBJ1-1,.,CASSVEEIGNTEAFF,TGTGCCAGCAGCGTAGAGGAGATTGGGAACACTGAAGCTTTCTTT
TRBV30,.,TRBJ2-3,.,CACLTDTQYF,TGTGCCTGCCTCACAGATACGCAGTATTTT
TRBV10-3,TRBD2,TRBJ2-3,.,CAISESVADPGGDYTDTQYF,TGTGCCATCAGTGAGTCGGTAGCTGACCCGGGGGGGGATTACACAGATACGCAGTATTTT
TRBV2,.,TRBJ2-7,few,CASSGFREPIEQYF,TGTGCCAGCAGCGGATTCAGGGAACCCATCGAGCAGTACTTC
TRBV11-2,.,TRBJ2-7,few,CASSLVSGAYEQYF,TGTGCCAGCAGCTTAGTATCAGGGGCCTACGAGCAGTACTTC
TRBV9,.,TRBJ1-3,.,CASSGTRDIGNTIYF,TGTGCCAGCAGCGGAACCCGGGACATTGGAAACACCATATATTTT
TRBV4-2,.,TRBJ1-1,medium-sized,CASSQVRLATGRGDNEAFF,TGTGCCAGCAGCCAAGTTCGGTTAGCGACGGGACGCGGGGATAATGAAGCTTTCTTT
TRBV2,.,TRBJ2-7,.,CASSEGLQGVSEQYF,TGTGCCAGCAGTGAAGGGTTACAGGGTGTATCCGAGCAGTACTTC
TRBV4-1,.,TRBJ2-7,few,CASSQGQTDEQYF,TGCGCCAGCAGCCAAGGTCAGACCGACGAGCAGTACTTC
TRBV30,.,TRBJ2-7,.,CAWRRDSYEQYF,TGTGCCTGGAGACGAGACTCCTACGAGCAGTACTTC
TRBV7-9,TRBD1,TRBJ2-2,.,CASSSQGASGELFF,TGTGCCAGCAGCTCTCAGGGGGCGTCCGGGGAGCTGTTTTTT
TRBV7-9,.,TRBJ1-1,medium-sized,CASSPDLTEAFF,TGTGCCAGCAGCCCCGATTTGACTGAAGCTTTCTTT
TRBV5-4,.,TRBJ2-5,.,CASSSLGVVGKETQYF,TGTGCCAGCAGCTCCCTTGGGGTCGTGGGAAAAGAGACCCAGTACTTC
TRBV27,TRBD2,TRBJ2-1,.,CASSLPTLAGLAGGPSYNEQFF,TGTGCCAGCAGTTTACCAACTCTTGCGGGACTAGCGGGGGGACCCTCCTACAATGAGCAGTTCTTC
TRBV7-8,.,TRBJ1-2,once,CASSLEGGYTF,TGTGCCAGCAGCTTAGAGGGTGGCTACACCTTC
TRBV7-8,.,TRBJ2-1,.,CASSLEGLAGEQFF,TGTGCCAGCAGCTTAGAGGGCCTAGCTGGCGAGCAGTTCTTC
TRBV4-1,TRBD1,TRBJ2-1,.,CASSPTGTGWYNEQFF,TGCGCCAGCAGCCCCACCGGGACAGGGTGGTACAATGAGCAGTTCTTC
TRBV5-4,.,TRBJ1-1,.,CASSDWVKNTEAFF,TGTGCCAGCAGCGATTGGGTCAAGAACACTGAAGCTTTCTTT
TRBV6-1,.,TRBJ1-5,.,CASSDIGSGNQPQHF,TGTGCCAGCAGTGACATAGGAAGCGGCAATCAGCCCCAGCATTTT
TRBV5-6,.,TRBJ2-7,.,CASSLTETYEQYF,TGTGCCAGCAGCTTGACAGAGACCTACGAGCAGTACTTC
TRBV25-1,TRBD1,TRBJ2-3,.,CASSVTGQRQYF,TGTGCCAGCAGTGTAACGGGACAGCGGCAGTATTTT
TRBV6-5,.,TRBJ1-2,.,CASSYDSNYGYTF,TGTGCCAGCAGTTACGACAGTAACTATGGCTACACCTTC
TRBV4-3,.,TRBJ2-1,.,CASSQDVGTYNEQFF,TGCGCCAGCAGCCAAGACGTGGGAACCTACAATGAGCAGTTCTTC
TRBV19,.,TRBJ1-2,once,CASSIAGLGGYTF,TGTGCCAGTAGTATTGCCGGGCTTGGTGGCTACACCTTC
TRBV19,TRBD1,TRBJ1-1,.,CASIRNRDRGTEAFF,TGTGCCAGTATTCGAAACCGGGACAGGGGGACTGAAGCTTTCTTT
TRBV2,.,TRBJ1-1,.,CASSARVVKRAFF,TGTGCCAGCAGCGCGCGAGTTGTAAAGCGGGCTTTCTTT
TRBV7-8,TRBD1,TRBJ1-6,.,CASRTHRGGLLEGSPLHF,TGTGCCAGCAGGACCCACAGGGGTGGACTTCTCGAAGGTTCACCCCTCCACTTT
TRBV19,.,TRBJ1-2,.,CASSIDGAGYGYTF,TGTGCCAGTAGTATAGATGGAGCAGGGTATGGCTACACCTTC
TRBV29-1,.,TRBJ2-1,.,CSVGQGIYNEQFF,TGCAGCGTTGGGCAGGGTATCTACAATGAGCAGTTCTTC
TRBV6-5,.,TRBJ2-1,few,CASRPRGGNEQFF,TGTGCCAGCAGACCACGCGGAGGCAATGAGCAGTTCTTC
TRBV29-1,TRBD1,TRBJ2-2,.,CSVEGQGPVLGWTGELFF,TGCAGCGTGGAGGGACAGGGGCCAGTTTTGGGTTGGACCGGGGAGCTGTTTTTT
TRBV10-3,.,TRBJ2-1,once,CAISELQTGLSYNEQFF,TGTGCCATCAGTGAGTTGCAGACAGGCCTCTCCTACAATGAGCAGTTCTTC
TRBV30,TRBD1,TRBJ1-2,once,CASPMTGDYAYGYTF,TGTGCCTCGCCCATGACAGGGGACTACGCCTATGGCTACACCTTC
TRBV7-9,.,TRBJ1-1,medium-sized,CASSLALNTEAFF,TGTGCCAGCAGCTTAGCATTGAACACTGAAGCTTTCTTT
TRBV5-4,TRBD2,TRBJ2-3,once,CASSRQLAGGPIGTDTQYF,TGTGCCAGCAGCCGGCAACTAGCGGGGGGGCCAATCGGCACAGATACGCAGTATTTT